The 15 T cell receptor beta chains presented below share a single source sample, sequenced in a study of shared clonotypes between healthy human individuals. Only in-frame clones appear in the TCRdb table, and some are missing; sequencing was by immunoSEQ multiplex PCR. Of about 2 million clones in the sample, roughly 94% are singletons; the top ten hold more than 0.1%. Sequenced: naive CD4+ T cells sorted from blood. Subset defined: CD45RA+ positively selected. The source is a man between 18 and 29 years old in good health.

This clone was observed once. The same CDR3 arises from other DNA sequences in this sample as well. The chain has TRBV6-6 and TRBJ2-7; 9 bases fit TRBD1. J gave up 4 bases and V 2 bases, and 3 bases lay outside the gene matches. The CDR3 extends over 14 amino acids. Germline V gene sequence: CDR1 MNHNY, CDR2 SVGAGI (reference sequence). The CDR3 sequence is CASSYRGQGYEQYF. In DNA form, the CDR3 reads TGTGCCAGCAGTTACCGGGGACAGGGTTACGAGCAGTACTTC.

A word on this clone: Its ends do not fully match the called genes, so a read error is possible. The gene calls are TRBV18 and TRBJ1-1; a possible D gene is TRBD1 (5 bases). Germline loops: CDR1 KGHSH, CDR2 LQKENI. The CDR3 consists of 12 residues. CDR3 bases: TGTGCCAGCTCACCTACCGGGTTGCAGGGACCTTTT. This sequence encodes CASSPTGLQGPF.

V gene TRBV4-2 combines with J gene TRBJ2-1; 15 bases map to TRBD2. Germline CDR1 LGHNA, CDR2 YNFKEQ. Trimming at V came to 0 bases and at J to 7 bases, leaving 1 base not matched to a gene. This CDR3 comprises 16 residues. CDR3 bases: TGTGCCAGCAGCCAAGATGGGACTAGCGGGGGGAATGAGCAGTTCTTC. Translation: CASSQDGTSGGNEQFF.

The chain employs TRBV27 and TRBJ1-1; D call uncertain. Germline CDR1 and CDR2: MNHEY and SMNVEV (reference sequence). V lost 2 bases and J 2 bases, leaving 6 bases between the germline ends. This CDR3 is 13 amino acids long. The CDR3 region has the DNA TGTGCCAGCAGTTTAGGGTTTAACACTGAAGCTTTCTTT. Encoded protein: CASSLGFNTEAFF.

This chain links TRBV5-1 with TRBJ2-7, with 10 bases aligning to TRBD2. Germline V gene data show CDR1 as SGHRS and CDR2 as YFSETQ. V gave up 0 bases and J gave up 3 bases; unmatched junction bases: 3. The CDR3 totals 15 residues. The CDR3 sequence is CASSLELAGHYEQYF. Here the CDR3 DNA reads TGCGCCAGCAGCTTGGAACTAGCGGGGCACTACGAGCAGTACTTC. Full variable domain (remainder filled in from reference TRBV5-1 and TRBJ2-7): KAGVTQTPRYLIKTRGQQVTLSCSPISGHRSVSWYQQTPGQGLQFLFEYFSETQRNKGNFPGRFSGRQFSNSRSEMNVSTLELGDSALYLCASSLELAGHYEQYFGPGTRLTVT.

The CDR3 DNA follows: TGTGCCAGCTCACCACGGGGAGTAACTAATGAAAAACTGTTTTTT. It specifies CASSPRGVTNEKLFF. The chain is built from TRBV18 and TRBJ1-4, with D unclear. The CDR3 is 15 residues long. Trimming pared 1 base from V and 1 base from J, leaving 7 bases between. Germline CDR1 is KGHSH and CDR2 is LQKENI. Using reference TRBV18 and TRBJ1-4 for the parts outside the CDR3, the full variable domain is NAGVMQNPRHLVRRRGQEARLRCSPMKGHSHVYWYRQLPEEGLKFMVYLQKENIIDESGMPKERFSAEFPKEGPSILRIQQVVRGDSAAYFCASSPRGVTNEKLFFGSGTQLSVL.

The CDR3 spells CASSPTGGRTYNEQFF. CDR3 in DNA: TGTGCCAGCAGCCCAACGGGGGGGAGGACTTACAATGAGCAGTTCTTC. V usage is TRBV7-2 and J usage is TRBJ2-1; TRBD2 matches 8 bases. The CDR3 length is 16 residues. Trimming cost V 5 bases and J 4 bases; bases outside gene matches: 10. CDR1 and CDR2 (germline): SGHTA, FQGNSA.

CDR3 residues: CASRGQGMPGETQYF. For the CDR3, the DNA is TGTGCCAGCAGAGGACAGGGGATGCCGGGAGAGACCCAGTACTTC. The gene calls are TRBV2 and TRBJ2-5; 9 bases are a match to TRBD1. The length of the CDR3 is 15 residues. CDR1 and CDR2 from the germline V gene are SNHLY and FYNNEI. V was pared by 6 bases and J by 4 bases, with 9 bases of the junction left unmatched.

V usage is TRBV6-1 and J usage is TRBJ1-2; TRBD1 might be the D (6 bases). V lost 3 bases and J lost 4, with 12 bases in between. This CDR3 contains 14 residues. The germline CDR1 and CDR2 sequences are MNHNS and SASEGT. In nucleotides, the CDR3 is TGTGCCAGCAGTGAGTTCATGGACAGCTATGGCTACACCTTC. Amino acids: CASSEFMDSYGYTF.

To note about this clone: In the same sample, other DNA sequences code for this CDR3. This sequence joins TRBV30 and TRBJ1-2; TRBD1 might be the D (5 bases). The length of the CDR3 is 12 residues. Germline loops: CDR1 GTSNPN, CDR2 SVGIG (reference sequence). V was cut by 3 bases and J by 3 bases, with 8 bases left in between. The CDR3 region has the DNA TGTGCCTGGAGCCTGGGGGACTATGGCTACACCTTC. Residues: CAWSLGDYGYTF.

This clone was seen once. The CDR3 DNA reads as TGCGCCAGCAGCCCAGACACCTACGAGCAGTACTTC. This translates into CASSPDTYEQYF. This chain uses TRBV5-1 with TRBJ2-7; D not certain. The CDR3 totals 12 residues. Trimming removed 4 bases from V and 2 bases from J, with 7 bases in between. Germline V CDR1 and CDR2: SGHRS, YFSETQ. Full variable domain (remainder filled in from reference TRBV5-1 and TRBJ2-7): KAGVTQTPRYLIKTRGQQVTLSCSPISGHRSVSWYQQTPGQGLQFLFEYFSETQRNKGNFPGRFSGRQFSNSRSEMNVSTLELGDSALYLCASSPDTYEQYFGPGTRLTVT.

The rearrangement links TRBV19 to TRBJ1-4; TRBD1 is a possible D gene (5 bases). The germline V gene has CDR1 LNHDA and CDR2 SQIVND (reference sequence). CDR3 size: 15 residues. Trimming shortened V by 1 base and J by 2 bases, and 8 bases separated the two germline ends. This chain's CDR3 is CASSIGEGTNEKLFF. DNA of the CDR3: TGTGCCAGTAGTATAGGGGAGGGGACTAATGAAAAACTGTTTTTT.

The genes are TRBV5-1 and TRBJ2-1, with D perhaps matching TRBD1 (5 bases). This CDR3 has 17 amino acids. CDR1 and CDR2 from the germline V gene are SGHRS and YFSETQ. Trimming left V 3 bases short and J 2 bases short, with 18 bases between. The CDR3 sequence: CASSWIPGNLAYNEQFF. Here the CDR3 DNA reads TGCGCCAGCAGCTGGATACCAGGGAATTTGGCCTACAATGAGCAGTTCTTC.

The chain uses TRBV2 and TRBJ1-1, with 7 bases fitting TRBD1. J lost 8 bases, V lost 6 bases, and 6 bases had no gene match. The CDR3 covers 12 residues. Looked up from germline, CDR1 is SNHLY and CDR2 is FYNNEI. Written as DNA, the CDR3 is TGTGCCAGCAGGGGGGGGACAGCAGAAGCTTTCTTT. It specifies CASRGGTAEAFF. The full variable domain, completed using reference TRBV2 and TRBJ1-1, is EPEVTQTPSHQVTQMGQEVILRCVPISNHLYFYWYRQILGQKVEFLVSFYNNEISEKSEIFDDQFSVERPDGSNFTLKIRSTKLEDSAMYFCASRGGTAEAFFGQGTRLTVV.

This chain uses TRBV6-6 with TRBJ2-1; maybe TRBD1 (5 bases). CDR3 length equals 16 residues. V was cut by 0 bases and J by 6 bases, with 15 bases left in between. The germline CDR1 and CDR2 sequences are MNHNY and SVGAGI (reference sequence). CDR3 residues: CASSYSQGKVVNEQFF. The CDR3 DNA reads TGTGCCAGCAGTTACTCCCAGGGAAAGGTGGTCAATGAGCAGTTCTTC.